This paragraph reports one T cell receptor beta chain. The antigen remains undetermined. The CDR3 is made up of 15 amino acids. The germline V gene encodes CDR1 PRHDT and CDR2 FYEKMQ (reference sequence). Between the trimmed V and J ends, which lost 2 bases and 0 bases, there was a span of 9 bases. Naive CD8 cells were CD45RO-negative, positively selected for CCR7, excluding terminally differentiated effector memory CD45RA+ cells. Clones were sequenced by immunoSEQ multiplex PCR, and TCRdb holds only the in-frame ones, with some missing. The top ten clones hold approximately 0.12% of a sample with some 630,000 clones, 96% of them seen once. These data belong to a study of shared clonotypes between healthy human individuals. Turning to the study itself: Samples came from a couple of female and a few male donors aged 18 to 49. CD8 memory received one plate per donor, CD8 naive two, CD4 memory three and CD4 naive three. Points from the study as a whole: An anticipated effect of sequencing depth on clonotype sharing among donors was recognized. Although depth was large, rarefaction showed that sequencing of the sorted subsets was incomplete.

The material sequenced was naive CD8+ T cells sorted from blood. The origin of this receptor is a woman in her twenties or thirties in good health. This sequence joins TRBV13 and TRBJ2-3; D is ambiguous. The CDR3, as DNA: TGTGCCAGCAGCTTAATCAAGTACAGCACAGATACGCAGTATTTT. This sequence encodes CASSLIKYSTDTQYF.